These 4 T cell receptor beta chains came from one sample sequenced in a study of blood T cells in healthy people across ages. Next came a second PCR, run for about 7 to 12 cycles, which used a sample-barcoded 5' primer along with a J-beta primer mix. TCRdb independently ran MiXCR on the 5' RACE reads; one entry per CDR3 protein. The sample consists of approximately 2,000,000 distinct CDR3 sequences, 39% of them appearing once. The sample taken for sequencing was blood. These receptors were taken from a human donor in good health.

In its sample, this clonotype was seen a few times. The chain combines TRBV12-3 or TRBV12-4 with TRBJ2-5; 8 positions match TRBD2. Trimming cost V 6 bases and J 5 bases; bases outside gene matches: 5. The CDR3 runs to 13 residues. Here the CDR3 DNA reads TGTGCCAGCAGCAGACCTAGCGGGGAGACCCAGTACTTC. Its translation: CASSRPSGETQYF.

The J gene is TRBJ1-5, the V gene TRBV3-1, with D possibly TRBD1 on 6 matching bases. The CDR3 spans 16 residues. The germline V and J ends were trimmed by 5 bases and 3 bases, with 17 bases remaining between them. The V gene's germline CDR1 is LGHDT and CDR2 YNNKEL (reference sequence). CDR3 sequence (DNA): TGTGCCAGCAGCACTGAACCTGGGGGCTCCAATCAGCCCCAGCATTTT. This encodes CASSTEPGGSNQPQHF.

This clonotype came up once. The chain joins TRBV11-3 to TRBJ1-1; possible D gene TRBD1, 5 bases. The length of the CDR3 is 15 residues. Per the germline V gene, CDR1 is SGHNT and CDR2 is YENEEA. V was cut by 5 bases and J by 9 bases, with 22 bases left in between. The CDR3 sequence: CASSPSTVGVDKAFF. As DNA, the CDR3 is TGTGCCAGCAGCCCATCAACGGTAGGGGTGGATAAAGCTTTCTTT.

This clonotype has more than one count but fewer than ten. V is TRBV14 and J is TRBJ2-7; 8 bases line up with TRBD1. The germline V gene has CDR1 SGHDN and CDR2 FVKESK. Trimming removed 0 bases from V and 9 bases from J; junction bases left unmatched: 7. CDR3 size: 14 residues. CDR3 region: CASSQDGQGARQYF. The CDR3 coding sequence is TGTGCCAGCAGCCAAGATGGGCAGGGGGCAAGGCAGTACTTC.